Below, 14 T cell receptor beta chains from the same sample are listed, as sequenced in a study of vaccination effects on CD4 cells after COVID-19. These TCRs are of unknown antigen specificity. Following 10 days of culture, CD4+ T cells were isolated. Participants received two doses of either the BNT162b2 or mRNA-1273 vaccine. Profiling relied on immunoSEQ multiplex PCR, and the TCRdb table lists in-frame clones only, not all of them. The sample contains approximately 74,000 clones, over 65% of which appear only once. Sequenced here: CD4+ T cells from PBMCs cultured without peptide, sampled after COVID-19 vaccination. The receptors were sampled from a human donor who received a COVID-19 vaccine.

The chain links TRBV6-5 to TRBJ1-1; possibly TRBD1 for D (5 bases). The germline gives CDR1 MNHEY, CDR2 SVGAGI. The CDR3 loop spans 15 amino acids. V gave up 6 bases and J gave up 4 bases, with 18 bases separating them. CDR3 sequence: CASRNVVGPGTEAFF. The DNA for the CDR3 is TGTGCCAGCAGGAACGTTGTGGGGCCGGGCACTGAAGCTTTCTTT.

CDR3 residues: CASSVGITEAFF. CDR3 in DNA: TGTGCCAGCAGTGTTGGGATCACTGAAGCTTTCTTT. The V call is TRBV12-3 or TRBV12-4, the J call TRBJ1-1, with D unresolved. Trimming pared 5 bases from V and 4 bases from J, leaving 8 bases between. The length of the CDR3 is 12 residues.

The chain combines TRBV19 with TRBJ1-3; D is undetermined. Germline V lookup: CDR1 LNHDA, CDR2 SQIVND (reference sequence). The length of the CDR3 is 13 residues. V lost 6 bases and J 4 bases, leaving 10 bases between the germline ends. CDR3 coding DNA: TGTGCCAGTAGCGTCAGGCGGGGAAACACCATATATTTT. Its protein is CASSVRRGNTIYF.

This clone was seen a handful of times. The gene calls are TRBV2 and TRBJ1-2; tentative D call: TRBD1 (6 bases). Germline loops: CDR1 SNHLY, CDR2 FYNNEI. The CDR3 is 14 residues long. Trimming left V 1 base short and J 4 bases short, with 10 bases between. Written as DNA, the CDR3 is TGTGCCAGCAGTGAAGGGGGGCCTGCCTATGGCTACACCTTC. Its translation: CASSEGGPAYGYTF.

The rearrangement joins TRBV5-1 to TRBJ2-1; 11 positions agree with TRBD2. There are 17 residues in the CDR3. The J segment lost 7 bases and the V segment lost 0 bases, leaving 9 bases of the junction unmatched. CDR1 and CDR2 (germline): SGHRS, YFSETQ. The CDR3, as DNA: TGCGCCAGCAGCTTGGGAATCCTAGCGGGGGGTCGAAATGAGCAGTTCTTC. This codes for CASSLGILAGGRNEQFF.

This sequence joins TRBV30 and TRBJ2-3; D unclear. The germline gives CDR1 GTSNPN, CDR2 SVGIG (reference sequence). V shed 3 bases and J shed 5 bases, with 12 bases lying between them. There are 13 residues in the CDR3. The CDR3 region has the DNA TGTGCCTGGAGCCTGGACCTCGAAGATACGCAGTATTTT. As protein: CAWSLDLEDTQYF.

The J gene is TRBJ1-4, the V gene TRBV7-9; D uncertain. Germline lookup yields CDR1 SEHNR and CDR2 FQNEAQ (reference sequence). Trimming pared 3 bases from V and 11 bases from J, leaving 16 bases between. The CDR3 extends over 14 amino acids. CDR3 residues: CASSLRETPGKLFF. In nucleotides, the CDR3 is TGTGCCAGCAGCTTGAGGGAGACCCCTGGGAAACTGTTTTTT.

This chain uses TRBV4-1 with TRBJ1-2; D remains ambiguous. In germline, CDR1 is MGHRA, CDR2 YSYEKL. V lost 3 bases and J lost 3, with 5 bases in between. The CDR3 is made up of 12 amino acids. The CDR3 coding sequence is TGCGCCAGCAGCCAGCCCTACTATGGCTACACCTTC. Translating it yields CASSQPYYGYTF.

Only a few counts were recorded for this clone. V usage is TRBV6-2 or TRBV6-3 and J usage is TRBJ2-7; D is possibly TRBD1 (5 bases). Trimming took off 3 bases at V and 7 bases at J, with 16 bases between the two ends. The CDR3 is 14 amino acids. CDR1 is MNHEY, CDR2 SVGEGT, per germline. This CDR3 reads CASSYGGRVDEQYV. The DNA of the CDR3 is TGTGCCAGCAGTTATGGCGGCAGGGTGGATGAGCAGTACGTC.

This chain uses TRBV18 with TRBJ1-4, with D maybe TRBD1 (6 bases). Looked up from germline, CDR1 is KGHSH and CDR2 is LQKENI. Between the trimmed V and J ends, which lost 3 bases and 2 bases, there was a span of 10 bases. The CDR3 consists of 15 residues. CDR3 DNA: TGTGCCAGCTCACCTCAGGGGTTTACTAATGAAAAACTGTTTTTT. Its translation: CASSPQGFTNEKLFF.

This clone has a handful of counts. In DNA, the CDR3 is TGCGCCAGCAGTCAATGGACAGAAGATACGCAGTATTTT. It yields the protein CASSQWTEDTQYF. This chain links TRBV10-1 with TRBJ2-3, with D tentatively TRBD1 (6 bases). Germline CDR1 is WNHNN and CDR2 is SYGVQD (reference sequence). V lost 5 bases and J lost 5, with 11 bases in between. The CDR3 covers 13 residues.

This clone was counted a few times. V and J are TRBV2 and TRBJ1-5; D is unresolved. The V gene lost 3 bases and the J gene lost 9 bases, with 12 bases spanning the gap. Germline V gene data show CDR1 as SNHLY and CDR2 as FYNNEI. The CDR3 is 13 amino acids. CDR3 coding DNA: TGTGCCAGCAGTGACTCGGGCGGGCCGCCCCAGCATTTT. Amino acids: CASSDSGGPPQHF.

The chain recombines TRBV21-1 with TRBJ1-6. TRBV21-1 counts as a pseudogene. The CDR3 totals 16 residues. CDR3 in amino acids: CASSKKGGSYNSPLHF. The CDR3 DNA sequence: TGTGCCAGCAGCAAAAAGGGGGGCTCCTATAATTCACCCCTCCACTTT.

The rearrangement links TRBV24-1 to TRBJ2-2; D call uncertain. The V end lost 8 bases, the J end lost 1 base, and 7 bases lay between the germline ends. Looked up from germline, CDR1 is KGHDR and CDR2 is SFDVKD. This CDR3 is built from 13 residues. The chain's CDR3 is CATNGVNTGELFF. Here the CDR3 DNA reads TGTGCCACCAACGGTGTGAACACCGGGGAGCTGTTTTTT.